This T cell receptor (beta chain) was identified during a study of response to subunit inactivated influenza vaccine (dated by TCRdb to the late 2010s). Study-level background: To follow how T cells responded to a trivalent subunit inactivated influenza vaccine, the researchers relied on deep quantitative profiling of the T cell receptor repertoire. Results and caveats for the whole study, not just this receptor: The authors suggested that each seasonal influenza vaccination may recruit only a limited number of new T cells.

Libraries were constructed by RT-PCR. Sequenced on an Illumina HiSeq 2500. The raw public data were reprocessed by TCRdb itself: fastp quality trimming at Q25, MiXCR clonotype calling, in-frame beta chains only. Identical CDR3 protein sequences are pooled into one entry, listed with their most common genes and DNA. The sample includes about 610,000 distinct CDR3 sequences, with around 15% observed a single time. Over 8.5% of the sample is in the top ten clones. Based on the germline V gene, the CDR1 and CDR2 sequences are MGHDK and SYGVNS. V is reduced by 4 bases and J by 1 base, leaving a spacing of 17 bases between them. Including cysteine and phenylalanine, the CDR3 has 16 amino acids. Of the read, only the CDR3 DNA is kept; its 48 bases are in frame from base 1. A single count supports this clonotype. Its antigen is not yet known. Base qualities are not recorded, but no much larger clone differs from it by a single base. One read alone makes for weak evidence.

The chain employs TRBV25-1 and TRBJ2-7; the D gene assignment is ambiguous. The sample in question was PBMCs from blood, obtained approximately 12 days after vaccination. This clonotype was obtained from a middle-aged man who received an inactivated influenza vaccine. Donor details come from another sample of the same person, matched by shared clones. The nucleotide sequence is TGTGCCAGCAGTGCCCTTAAGGACGCCCCATCCTACGAGCAGTACTTC. Translated, it gives CASSALKDAPSYEQYF.